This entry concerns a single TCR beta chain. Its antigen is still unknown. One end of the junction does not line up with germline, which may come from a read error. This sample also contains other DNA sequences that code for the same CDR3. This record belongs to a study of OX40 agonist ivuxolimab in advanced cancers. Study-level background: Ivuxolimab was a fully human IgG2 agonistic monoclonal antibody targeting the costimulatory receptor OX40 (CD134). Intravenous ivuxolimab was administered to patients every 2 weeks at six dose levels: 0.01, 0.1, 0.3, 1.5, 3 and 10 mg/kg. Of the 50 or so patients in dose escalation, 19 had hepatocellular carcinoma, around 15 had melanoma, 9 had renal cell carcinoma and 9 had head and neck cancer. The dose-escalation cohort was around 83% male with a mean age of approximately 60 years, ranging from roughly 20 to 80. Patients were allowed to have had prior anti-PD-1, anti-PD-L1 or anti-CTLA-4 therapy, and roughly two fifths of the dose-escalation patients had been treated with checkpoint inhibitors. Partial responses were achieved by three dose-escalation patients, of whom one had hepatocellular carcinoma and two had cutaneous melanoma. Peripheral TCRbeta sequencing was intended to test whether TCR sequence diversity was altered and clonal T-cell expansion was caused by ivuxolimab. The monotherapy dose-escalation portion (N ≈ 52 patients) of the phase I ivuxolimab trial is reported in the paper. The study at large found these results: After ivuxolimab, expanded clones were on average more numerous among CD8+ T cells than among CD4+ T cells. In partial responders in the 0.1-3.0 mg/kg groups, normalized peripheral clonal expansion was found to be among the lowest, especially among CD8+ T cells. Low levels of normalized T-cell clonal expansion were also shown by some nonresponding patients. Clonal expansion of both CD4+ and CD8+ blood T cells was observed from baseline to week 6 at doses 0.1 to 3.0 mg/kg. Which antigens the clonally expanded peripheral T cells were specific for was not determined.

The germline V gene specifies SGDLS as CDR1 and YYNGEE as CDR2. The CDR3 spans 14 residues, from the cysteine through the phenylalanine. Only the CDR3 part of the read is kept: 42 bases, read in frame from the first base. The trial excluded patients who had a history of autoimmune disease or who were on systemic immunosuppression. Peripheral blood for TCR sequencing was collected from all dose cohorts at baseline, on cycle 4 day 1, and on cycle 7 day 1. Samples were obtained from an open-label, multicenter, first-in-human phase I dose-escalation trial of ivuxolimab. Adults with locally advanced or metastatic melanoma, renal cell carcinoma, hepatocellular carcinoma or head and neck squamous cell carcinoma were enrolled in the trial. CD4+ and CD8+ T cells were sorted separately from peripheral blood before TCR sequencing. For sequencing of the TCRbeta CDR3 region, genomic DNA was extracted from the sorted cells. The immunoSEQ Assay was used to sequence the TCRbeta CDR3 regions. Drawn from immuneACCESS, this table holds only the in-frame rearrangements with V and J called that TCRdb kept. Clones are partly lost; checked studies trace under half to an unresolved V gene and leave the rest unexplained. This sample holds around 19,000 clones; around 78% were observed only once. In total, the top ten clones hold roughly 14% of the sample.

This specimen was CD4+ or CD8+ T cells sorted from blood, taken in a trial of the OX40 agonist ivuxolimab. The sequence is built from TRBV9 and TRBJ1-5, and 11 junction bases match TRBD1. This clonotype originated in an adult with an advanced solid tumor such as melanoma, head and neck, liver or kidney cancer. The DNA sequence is TGTGCCAGCAGCGCAGGGACAGGGGGGCAGCCTCAGCATTTT. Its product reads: CASSAGTGGQPQHF. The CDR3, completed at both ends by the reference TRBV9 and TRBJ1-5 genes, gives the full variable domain DSGVTQTPKHLITATGQRVTLRCSPRSGDLSVYWYQQSLDQGLQFLIQYYNGEERAKGNILERFSAQQFPDLHSELNLSSLELGDSALYFCASSAGTGGQPQHFGDGTRLSIL.